The 24 T cell receptor beta chains listed next were all sequenced from one sample in a study of blood T cells in healthy people across ages. PCR was performed a second time for about 7 to 12 cycles using a sample-barcoded 5' primer and a J-beta primer mix. Each CDR3 protein gets one entry after TCRdb re-called the 5' RACE reads with MiXCR. Found here are about 1.4 million distinct CDR3 sequences, almost 60% of them singletons; the top ten hold over 6.5%. The specimen was blood. The source of these receptors is a young man in good health.

The table lists this clonotype with a few counts. The chain has TRBV10-3 and TRBJ2-5; no clear D. The CDR3 contains 13 residues. The V gene lost 2 bases and the J gene lost 4 bases, with 8 bases spanning the gap. Germline loops: CDR1 ENHRY, CDR2 SYGVKD. The CDR3 region has the DNA TGTGCCATCAGTGAGGAGATTAGAGAGACCCAGTACTTC. It yields the protein CAISEEIRETQYF.

The rearrangement links TRBV10-3 to TRBJ1-5, with 8 bases that match TRBD1. The CDR3 spans 15 residues. J lost 4 bases, V lost 6 bases, and 8 bases had no gene match. Germline-derived CDR1 and CDR2 are ENHRY and SYGVKD. CDR3 region: CAISGTGTLNQPQHF. The CDR3 DNA sequence: TGTGCCATCAGCGGGACAGGCACCCTAAATCAGCCCCAGCATTTT.

The rearrangement joins TRBV28 to TRBJ2-3, with 8 bases matching TRBD2. Looked up from germline, CDR1 is MDHEN and CDR2 is SYDVKM. CDR3 length: 16 residues. V lost 5 bases, J lost 4 bases, and 11 bases stayed unmatched. CDR3 DNA: TGTGCCAGCAGTCTACCGGGACTAGTCCGCCCAGATACGCAGTATTTT. It encodes CASSLPGLVRPDTQYF.

The gene calls are TRBV12-3 or TRBV12-4 and TRBJ1-1; D possibly corresponds to TRBD1 (5 bases). Trimming left V 6 bases short and J 11 bases short, with 13 bases between. This CDR3 is built from 11 residues. CDR3 bases: TGTGCCAGCAGCCTCAATGGGGGTGCTTTCTTT. It is translated as CASSLNGGAFF.

The CDR3 DNA sequence: TGTGCCAGCAGCTTAGGTAGGTTCGGCAGAGCCTACGAGCAGTACTTC. Residues: CASSLGRFGRAYEQYF. V and J are TRBV7-8 and TRBJ2-7; D remains ambiguous. CDR3 length: 16 amino acids. The V gene lost 1 base and the J gene lost 2 bases, with 15 bases spanning the gap. CDR1 and CDR2 from the germline V gene are SGHVS and FQNEAQ.

The V and J genes are TRBV10-3 and TRBJ2-3, with 7 bases fitting TRBD2. Trimming at V came to 9 bases and at J to 7 bases, leaving 10 bases not matched to a gene. Per germline, CDR1 ENHRY and CDR2 SYGVKD. This CDR3 is built from 13 residues. The CDR3 DNA sequence: TGTGCCATTCTAGCGGAGCCCACCTATACGCAGTATTTT. Protein: CAILAEPTYTQYF.

The genes are TRBV9 and TRBJ2-3; D remains ambiguous. CDR3 size: 16 residues. Germline-derived CDR1 and CDR2 are SGDLS and YYNGEE. The V end was cut by 0 bases, the J end by 6 bases, with 17 bases between. Here the CDR3 reads CASSVGVGSPQDTQYF. CDR3 nucleotides: TGTGCCAGCAGCGTAGGTGTTGGGTCGCCCCAGGATACGCAGTATTTT.

The chain joins TRBV5-1 to TRBJ1-6; D is perhaps TRBD1 (5 bases). Per the germline V gene, CDR1 is SGHRS and CDR2 is YFSETQ. The V end lost 0 bases, the J end lost 7 bases, and 11 bases lay between the germline ends. The CDR3 has 15 residues. The CDR3 DNA reads TGCGCCAGCAGCTTGGATCAGGGTGGGAATTCACCCCTCCACTTT. It specifies CASSLDQGGNSPLHF.

This chain joins TRBV7-9 and TRBJ1-6; possibly TRBD1 for D (6 bases). V dropped 5 bases and J dropped 4 bases, with 12 bases sitting between them. In germline, CDR1 is SEHNR, CDR2 FQNEAQ (reference sequence). The CDR3 consists of 15 residues. CDR3 amino acids: CASSPLQGYNSPLHF. CDR3 coding DNA: TGTGCCAGCAGCCCCCTGCAGGGGTATAATTCACCCCTCCACTTT.

This clonotype was seen a few times. The chain combines TRBV4-1 with TRBJ1-4; 7 nucleotides agree with TRBD1. The CDR3 has 13 amino acids. The V segment lost 5 bases and the J segment 8 bases; nucleotides outside the gene matches: 5. Germline V gene lookup returns CDR1 MGHRA and CDR2 YSYEKL. CDR3 sequence reads: CASSWDSLEKLFF. CDR3 nucleotide sequence: TGCGCCAGCAGCTGGGACAGCTTAGAAAAACTGTTTTTT.

Only a few counts were recorded for this clonotype. The chain links TRBV4-1 to TRBJ2-7; TRBD2 might be the D (5 bases). Germline values: CDR1 MGHRA, CDR2 YSYEKL. The V gene lost 2 bases and the J gene lost 7 bases, with 12 bases spanning the gap. There are 13 residues in the CDR3. The chain's CDR3 is CASSQIRGLEQYF. The CDR3 coding sequence is TGCGCCAGCAGCCAAATCCGGGGTCTGGAGCAGTACTTC.

The CDR3 bases are TGCAGCGTGATCCTTACAGGGAGACTTGAAAAACTGTTTTTT. Its protein is CSVILTGRLEKLFF. The chain has TRBV29-1 and TRBJ1-4; D possibly corresponds to TRBD1 (6 bases). The CDR3 runs 14 residues. V shed 6 bases and J shed 7 bases, with 18 bases lying between them. From germline, CDR1 is SQVTM and CDR2 ANQGSEA.

This chain links TRBV7-9 with TRBJ1-1; possible D gene TRBD1, 5 bases. The CDR3 length is 14 residues. V was pared by 5 bases and J by 5 bases, with 15 bases between. Germline CDR1 reads SEHNR; CDR2 reads FQNEAQ (reference sequence). The CDR3 spells CASSPGDRATEAFF. The CDR3 region has the DNA TGTGCCAGCAGCCCCGGGGACCGTGCAACTGAAGCTTTCTTT.

This clonotype has more than one count but fewer than ten. The rearrangement links TRBV15 to TRBJ2-3; D may be TRBD1 (5 bases). CDR3 length: 14 residues. The V end lost 3 bases, the J end lost 3 bases, and 10 bases lay between the germline ends. Germline V gene data show CDR1 as LNHNV and CDR2 as YYDKDF (reference sequence). The CDR3 region has the DNA TGTGCCACCAGCAGGAGGACACCGACAGATACGCAGTATTTT. Encoded protein: CATSRRTPTDTQYF.

The chain employs TRBV6-5 and TRBJ2-3, with TRBD2 identical over 7 bases. The CDR3 spans 13 residues. The V gene end was trimmed by 0 bases and the J gene end by 9 bases; junction bases not matched to a gene: 3. Germline V gene data show CDR1 as MNHEY and CDR2 as SVGAGI. This chain's CDR3 is CASSYSGEGTQYF. CDR3 in DNA: TGTGCCAGCAGTTACTCGGGGGAGGGGACGCAGTATTTT.

This chain links TRBV27 with TRBJ2-3; 9 bases map to TRBD2. This CDR3 contains 16 residues. Trimming took 3 bases from V and 2 from J; bases not matched to a gene: 6. Germline CDR1 reads MNHEY; CDR2 reads SMNVEV (reference sequence). The CDR3 coding sequence is TGTGCCAGCAGTTTGGCGGGGGGGGGAATCACAGATACGCAGTATTTT. Translation gives CASSLAGGGITDTQYF.

The CDR3 loop is CAISRIRLADRYEQYF. The CDR3 region has the DNA TGTGCCATCAGTAGGATCAGGCTAGCCGATCGCTACGAGCAGTACTTC. This chain connects TRBV10-3 to TRBJ2-7, with a weak D call TRBD2 (5 bases). V was pared by 5 bases and J by 3 bases, with 20 bases between. This CDR3 has 16 amino acids. Germline values: CDR1 ENHRY, CDR2 SYGVKD.

The chain employs TRBV6-5 and TRBJ2-1; D is ambiguous. The CDR3 length is 16 residues. Per the germline V gene, CDR1 is MNHEY and CDR2 is SVGAGI. V shed 6 bases and J shed 4 bases, with 19 bases lying between them. This CDR3 is CASRRTLGIPYNEQFF. The CDR3 DNA is TGTGCCAGCAGGCGAACTCTAGGGATACCGTACAATGAGCAGTTCTTC.

A word on this clonotype: One junction end does not reproduce the germline sequence, and a read error may be involved. The rearrangement joins TRBV15 to TRBJ2-3; 7 positions match TRBD1. Germline CDR1 and CDR2: LNHNV and YYDKDF (reference sequence). This CDR3 has 14 residues. The CDR3 DNA reads as TGTACCACCGGGTCAGGGGGTAGCTCAGATACGCAGTATTTT. This sequence encodes CTTGSGGSSDTQYF.

The chain joins TRBV4-3 to TRBJ2-2; D possibly corresponds to TRBD2 (6 bases). CDR3 length: 16 residues. Germline values: CDR1 LGHNA, CDR2 YSLEER. V lost 5 bases, J lost 3 bases, and 16 bases lay in between. The CDR3 DNA is TGCGCCAGCAGCTACCCAGTGGGGACTGACACCGGGGAGCTGTTTTTT. Translated, it gives CASSYPVGTDTGELFF.

The chain combines TRBV20-1 with TRBJ1-2; D unclear. The CDR3 is 14 amino acids. Germline CDR1 and CDR2: DFQATT and SNEGSKA (reference sequence). V lost 1 base, J lost 8 bases, and 17 bases lay in between. The DNA for the CDR3 is TGCAGTGCTAGAGTGCTGGGGTCGGGAGGGGGCTACACCTTC. It translates to CSARVLGSGGGYTF.

This clonotype occurred many times. V usage is TRBV29-1 and J usage is TRBJ2-3; D unresolved. CDR1 and CDR2 (germline): SQVTM, ANQGSEA. The CDR3 consists of 10 residues. With 4 bases removed from V and 4 bases from J, the gap between germline ends came to 3 bases. The CDR3 here is CSVVSDTQYF. As DNA, the CDR3 is TGCAGCGTTGTATCAGATACGCAGTATTTT.

The chain joins TRBV7-9 to TRBJ1-5; 9 nucleotides align to TRBD1. V lost 10 bases to trimming and J lost 7 bases; unmatched junction nucleotides: 11. The germline CDR1 and CDR2 sequences are SEHNR and FQNEAQ (reference sequence). This CDR3 has 14 amino acids. The CDR3 DNA reads as TGTGCCACCGAGCAGGGGACAGGGTTCCAGCCCCAGCATTTT. Protein sequence: CATEQGTGFQPQHF. Looking up the rest from reference TRBV7-9 and TRBJ1-5 gives the full variable domain: DTGVSQNPRHKITKRGQNVTFRCDPISEHNRLYWYRQTLGQGPEFLTYFQNEAQLEKSRLLSDRFSAERPKGSFSTLEIQRTEQGDSAMYLCATEQGTGFQPQHFGDGTRLSIL.

This clonotype has just a few counts. This chain links TRBV14 with TRBJ2-7; no clear D gene. V dropped 4 bases and J dropped 3 bases, with 16 bases sitting between them. There are 15 residues in the CDR3. Germline CDR1 and CDR2: SGHDN and FVKESK. The CDR3 region is CASSLGSGSFYEQYF. CDR3 sequence (DNA): TGTGCCAGCAGCCTAGGGTCAGGAAGCTTCTACGAGCAGTACTTC.